Sequencing of this T cell receptor beta chain was carried out in a study of siplizumab effects on memory and regulatory T cells. The CDR3 sequence is 14 residues long. CDR1 is ENHRY and CDR2 is SYGVKD in the germline V gene. V gave up 4 bases and J gave up 6 bases, with 14 bases separating them. Per-sample assaying covered 10^5 or so TCR templates. TCRdb keeps only in-frame clones here, not all; method: immunoSEQ multiplex PCR. Among roughly 97,000 clones listed, approximately 93% were seen once. The V and J genes are TRBV10-3 and TRBJ2-3; D not resolved. The origin of this receptor is a human donor in good health. The sequenced sample was Tregs sorted from blood. CDR3 protein: CAISVDRYGDTQYF. Written as DNA, the CDR3 is TGTGCCATCAGTGTTGATAGGTACGGGGATACGCAGTATTTT.